These 20 T cell receptor beta chains were all obtained from the same sample, sequenced in a study of T cell changes during pregnancy in multiple sclerosis. Assay: immunoSEQ multiplex PCR; the TCRdb copy retains only in-frame clones and omits some. The sample lists 65,000 to 85,000 clones, approximately 91% occurring once. The sample in question was peripheral blood, obtained in the third trimester of pregnancy. These receptor sequences come from a female donor with multiple sclerosis, enrolled in a pregnancy study.

The chain carries TRBV4-3 and TRBJ1-5, with D maybe TRBD1 (6 bases). The CDR3 contains 16 residues. The germline V gene has CDR1 LGHNA and CDR2 YSLEER. V was pared by 0 bases and J by 6 bases, with 15 bases between. CDR3 amino acids: CASSQDNGQGGQPQHF. CDR3 DNA: TGCGCCAGCAGCCAAGATAATGGCCAAGGGGGTCAGCCCCAGCATTTT.

This clone has only a few counts. The V and J genes are TRBV6-4 and TRBJ2-2; the D gene is possibly TRBD2 (5 bases). V lost 5 bases to trimming and J lost 4 bases, with 17 bases between them. CDR1 MRHNA and CDR2 SNTAGT come from the germline V gene. The CDR3 loop spans 16 amino acids. The CDR3 DNA is TGTGCCAGCAGTTCCTCCGTCGGGCTAGCCACCGGGGAGCTGTTTTTT. This encodes CASSSSVGLATGELFF.

The chain combines TRBV5-1 with TRBJ2-3; D possibly corresponds to TRBD2 (6 bases). V shed 4 bases and J shed 0 bases, with 15 bases lying between them. The germline CDR1 and CDR2 sequences are SGHRS and YFSETQ. The CDR3 consists of 16 residues. The CDR3 loop is CASSASLATSTDTQYF. In DNA, the CDR3 is TGCGCCAGCAGCGCCTCGCTAGCGACTAGCACAGATACGCAGTATTTT. Full variable domain (missing parts from reference TRBV5-1 and TRBJ2-3): KAGVTQTPRYLIKTRGQQVTLSCSPISGHRSVSWYQQTPGQGLQFLFEYFSETQRNKGNFPGRFSGRQFSNSRSEMNVSTLELGDSALYLCASSASLATSTDTQYFGPGTRLTVL.

This chain joins TRBV2 and TRBJ2-3; 9 bases align to TRBD1. This CDR3 is 15 amino acids long. With V trimmed by 6 bases and J by 5 bases, 9 bases remained unmatched. Germline CDR1 SNHLY, CDR2 FYNNEI. For the CDR3, the DNA is TGTGCCAGCAGGCCACAGGGGGCGCCGGGAGATACGCAGTATTTT. Translation gives CASRPQGAPGDTQYF.

This clone was detected only once. DNA for the CDR3: TGTGCCAGCAGCTTCGAGGGGGGGGTTCGTGAGACCCAGTACTTC. Protein: CASSFEGGVRETQYF. The V call is TRBV7-9, the J call TRBJ2-5; D possibly corresponds to TRBD2 (7 bases). CDR1 and CDR2 from the germline V gene are SEHNR and FQNEAQ (reference sequence). The CDR3 totals 15 residues. Trimming removed 3 bases at V and 5 bases at J, with 16 bases between.

This clone was detected a few times. CDR3 in DNA: TGTGCCAGCAGCTTAGGGGGAGTGACCTACAATGAGCAGTTCTTC. Amino acid sequence: CASSLGGVTYNEQFF. V usage is TRBV7-2 and J usage is TRBJ2-1; D perhaps matches TRBD2 (5 bases). Trimming removed 1 base from V and 2 bases from J, with 9 bases in between. Germline V gives CDR1 SGHTA, CDR2 FQGNSA. This CDR3 comprises 15 residues.

The gene calls are TRBV2 and TRBJ2-7; 8 bases agree with TRBD1. CDR1 and CDR2 from the germline V gene are SNHLY and FYNNEI. V lost 6 bases and J lost 3; bases outside the gene matches: 7. The CDR3 runs 14 residues. CDR3 nucleotides: TGTGCCAGCAGATTGCCAGGGGGCCTCTACGAGCAGTACTTC. Its protein product is CASRLPGGLYEQYF.

The chain couples TRBV4-3 to TRBJ2-3, with 7 positions matching TRBD2. From germline, CDR1 is LGHNA and CDR2 YSLEER. The CDR3 covers 16 residues. Losses at the gene ends were 0 bases for V and 3 bases for J; bases not matched to a gene: 6. The CDR3 DNA sequence: TGCGCCAGCAGCCAAGATCTGGGGGGGGGTACAGATACGCAGTATTTT. As protein: CASSQDLGGGTDTQYF.

The CDR3 sequence is CASRAPGMGQETQYF. CDR3 in DNA: TGTGCCAGCAGAGCCCCAGGGATGGGCCAAGAGACCCAGTACTTC. The chain is built from TRBV6-1 and TRBJ2-5; the D gene is possibly TRBD1 (5 bases). CDR3 length: 15 residues. The V end lost 6 bases, the J end lost 1 base, and 15 bases lay between the germline ends. Germline V lookup: CDR1 MNHNS, CDR2 SASEGT.

This clone was seen only once. The V and J genes are TRBV11-3 and TRBJ2-7, with 8 bases that match TRBD1. Germline V lookup: CDR1 SGHNT, CDR2 YENEEA. J was trimmed by 5 bases and V by 4 bases; bases with no gene match: 4. This CDR3 is 13 amino acids long. CDR3 coding DNA: TGTGCCAGCAGCTCCCCGGACAGGGACGAGCAGTACTTC. Translated, it gives CASSSPDRDEQYF.

CDR3 DNA: TGTGCCAGCAGCTCCTGGACAGAGAACACTGAAGCTTTCTTT. This encodes CASSSWTENTEAFF. The rearrangement uses TRBV5-4 and TRBJ1-1, with a tentative D call TRBD1 (6 bases). Germline lookup yields CDR1 SGHNT and CDR2 YYREEE (reference sequence). V lost 3 bases to trimming and J lost 1 base, with 10 bases between them. The CDR3 consists of 14 residues.

J is TRBJ2-5 and V is TRBV5-1; 8 nucleotides align to TRBD2. The junction had 7 bases not matched to a gene; V was cut back by 4 bases and J by 5 bases. Germline V CDR1 and CDR2: SGHRS, YFSETQ. The length of the CDR3 is 14 residues. CDR3 amino acids: CASSPGRGGETQYF. The CDR3 region has the DNA TGCGCCAGCAGCCCCGGGAGGGGTGGGGAGACCCAGTACTTC.

This rearrangement joins TRBV9 to TRBJ1-6; 10 nucleotides agree with TRBD1. V shed 3 bases, J shed 8 bases, and the junction held 5 bases outside the gene matches. The CDR3 is 15 residues long. The germline V gene encodes CDR1 SGDLS and CDR2 YYNGEE. CDR3 DNA: TGTGCCAGCAGCGCCACCGGGACAGGGGATTCACCCCTCCACTTT. Translated, it gives CASSATGTGDSPLHF. The complete variable domain, with remaining parts taken from reference TRBV9 and TRBJ1-6, reads DSGVTQTPKHLITATGQRVTLRCSPRSGDLSVYWYQQSLDQGLQFLIQYYNGEERAKGNILERFSAQQFPDLHSELNLSSLELGDSALYFCASSATGTGDSPLHFGNGTRLTVT.

The rearrangement links TRBV19 to TRBJ2-5; 10 bases are a match to TRBD2. Per germline, CDR1 LNHDA and CDR2 SQIVND (reference sequence). The V and J ends lost 7 bases and 4 bases, in that order; junction bases with no gene match: 3. The CDR3 length is 13 residues. The CDR3 spells CASIPSGGETQYF. In DNA form, the CDR3 reads TGTGCCAGTATTCCTAGCGGGGGAGAGACCCAGTACTTC.

In DNA form, the CDR3 reads TGTGCCTGGACCCATCTATACACTGAAGCTTTCTTT. It codes for CAWTHLYTEAFF. The chain recombines TRBV30 with TRBJ1-1; D uncertain. CDR3 size: 12 residues. Germline V gene lookup returns CDR1 GTSNPN and CDR2 SVGIG (reference sequence). Trimming took off 4 bases at V and 3 bases at J, with 9 bases between the two ends.

CDR3 region: CASSIDGEDEQYF. The DNA of the CDR3 is TGTGCCAGTAGTATAGATGGGGAGGACGAGCAGTACTTC. The V call is TRBV19, the J call TRBJ2-7; maybe TRBD2 (6 bases). The ends were cut back, 0 bases at V and 5 bases at J, with 8 bases in the middle. The CDR3 has 13 residues. Germline lookup yields CDR1 LNHDA and CDR2 SQIVND (reference sequence). Variable domain in full (rest from reference TRBV19 and TRBJ2-7): DGGITQSPKYLFRKEGQNVTLSCEQNLNHDAMYWYRQDPGQGLRLIYYSQIVNDFQKGDIAEGYSVSREKKESFPLTVTSAQKNPTAFYLCASSIDGEDEQYFGPGTRLTVT.

The chain carries TRBV2 and TRBJ2-5; 10 positions agree with TRBD2. The assigned J gene may be wrong: the sequence end matches TRBJ2-7 better. The CDR3 is made up of 15 amino acids. CDR1 SNHLY and CDR2 FYNNEI come from the germline V gene. DNA for the CDR3: TGTGCCAGCAGGGTAGCGGGGGGACCTTGGGGCGAGCAGTACTTC. Translating gives CASRVAGGPWGEQYF.

The chain combines TRBV19 with TRBJ1-2; maybe TRBD1 (6 bases). CDR3 length: 16 residues. Looked up from germline, CDR1 is LNHDA and CDR2 is SQIVND (reference sequence). The germline V and J ends were trimmed by 7 bases and 3 bases, with 21 bases remaining between them. CDR3 DNA sequence: TGTGCCAGTACTCTAAGGGGGGGGTCCTGGGACTATGGCTACACCTTC. This sequence encodes CASTLRGGSWDYGYTF. Looking up the rest from reference TRBV19 and TRBJ1-2 gives the full variable domain: DGGITQSPKYLFRKEGQNVTLSCEQNLNHDAMYWYRQDPGQGLRLIYYSQIVNDFQKGDIAEGYSVSREKKESFPLTVTSAQKNPTAFYLCASTLRGGSWDYGYTFGSGTRLTVV.

This clone was seen just once. V and J are TRBV27 and TRBJ2-7, with a tentative D call TRBD2 (5 bases). CDR1 is MNHEY, CDR2 SMNVEV, per germline (reference sequence). CDR3 length: 14 residues. V shed 1 base and J shed 6 bases, with 13 bases lying between them. In DNA, the CDR3 is TGTGCCAGCAGTTTATACGGGGTTCCGAGCGAGCAGTACTTC. It is translated as CASSLYGVPSEQYF.

Details on this clone: The junction departs from germline at one end; a sequencing error may be responsible. The chain is built from TRBV7-7 and TRBJ2-1, with D tentatively TRBD1 (6 bases). The length of the CDR3 is 15 residues. In germline, CDR1 is SSHAT, CDR2 FNYEAQ (reference sequence). The CDR3, as DNA: TGTGCTAGCAGCCAAGGACAGCCCTACTACAATGAGCAGTTCTTC. Its translation is CASSQGQPYYNEQFF.